This T cell receptor beta chain stems from a study of blood T cell repertoires in COVID-19. Sequenced by immunoSEQ multiplex PCR; TCRdb stores in-frame clones only, minus some. The table lists fewer than 250,000 clones, about 90% of them singletons. V was pared by 4 bases and J by 0 bases, with 10 bases between. The CDR3 loop spans 14 amino acids. CDR1 MNHEY and CDR2 SVGAGI come from the germline V gene. The specimen was PBMCs or T cells enriched from blood (not recorded which). This sequence originates from a woman aged 25-40 years who had been exposed to COVID-19. The V gene is TRBV6-5, the J gene TRBJ2-7; D remains ambiguous. DNA of the CDR3: TGTGCCAGCAGTTTACAGAGAAGCTCCTACGAGCAGTACTTC. It specifies CASSLQRSSYEQYF.